Below, 8 T cell receptor beta chains from the same sample are listed, as sequenced in a study of tumor and adjacent non-tumor tissue in lung cancer (dated by TCRdb to between 2018 and 2020). RNA was extracted from bulk unsorted tissue and checked for quality with a NanoDrop ND-1000 and an Agilent 2100. Library construction relied on multiplex PCR. The sequencer was an Illumina HiSeq 2500. TCRbeta libraries were built by three rounds of nested PCR using primers (Table S4), following protocols modified from ARM-PCR. Starting from the raw public reads, TCRdb applied fastp trimming at Q25, assembled clones with MiXCR and retained in-frame beta chains. When rows share a CDR3 protein, they turn into one entry using the most common DNA and genes. The sample table shows 91,000 or so distinct CDR3 sequences, and approximately 70% are seen once. Clones ranked in the top ten supply approximately 16% of the sample.

Sequences were obtained from lung tumor tissue. These receptors were collected from a man aged 60 to 69 with non-small cell lung cancer.

This chain connects TRBV28 to TRBJ1-5; D remains ambiguous. Germline CDR1 and CDR2: MDHEN and SYDVKM. This CDR3 has 12 amino acids. Trimming cost V 4 bases and J 3 bases, with 4 bases left between them. Here the CDR3 reads CASSSPNQPQHF. The CDR3 bases are TGTGCCAGCAGTTCCCCCAATCAGCCCCAGCATTTT.

Points on this clonotype: The CDR3 carries no conserved terminal phenylalanine or tryptophan, so it likely arises from a read error. The chain is built from TRBV6-5 and TRBJ2-5; 7 nucleotides line up with TRBD2. This CDR3 contains 16 residues. From germline, CDR1 is MNHEY and CDR2 SVGAGI. The CDR3 region is CTNTQRWGGRQETQYL. As DNA, the CDR3 is TGTACCAACACCCAGAGGTGGGGGGGTAGGCAAGAGACCCAGTACCTC.

On this clonotype: A much larger clone differs from this one at a single base, so this may be a read error. The DNA for the CDR3 is TGTGCCAGCAGCTTGGAGGTCCCCGGCGACAGGGCAGAGACCCAGTACTTC. This encodes CASSLEVPGDRAETQYF. V and J are TRBV5-4 and TRBJ2-5; 7 nucleotides match TRBD1. The CDR3 loop spans 17 amino acids. J lost 4 bases, V lost 0 bases, and 12 bases had no gene match. Per germline, CDR1 SGHNT and CDR2 YYREEE (reference sequence). The full variable domain, in which reference TRBV5-4 and TRBJ2-5 provide the parts outside the CDR3, is ETGVTQSPTHLIKTRGQQVTLRCSSQSGHNTVSWYQQALGQGPQFIFQYYREEENGRGNFPPRFSGLQFPNYSSELNVNALELDDSALYLCASSLEVPGDRAETQYFGPGTRLLVL.

In regard to this clonotype: Germline and junction disagree at one end, which may indicate a read error. J is TRBJ2-1 and V is TRBV6-6; 11 nucleotides line up with TRBD2. This CDR3 has 16 amino acids. Germline lookup yields CDR1 MNHNY and CDR2 SVGAGI (reference sequence). The CDR3 protein is CAGKASGGSSYNEQFF. CDR3 DNA: TGTGCCGGCAAGGCTAGCGGGGGGTCCTCCTATAATGAGCAGTTCTTC.

The sample holds many counts of this clonotype. This chain joins TRBV28 and TRBJ2-5, with no clear D. Germline CDR1 and CDR2: MDHEN and SYDVKM. This CDR3 is built from 14 residues. V shed 3 bases and J shed 1 base, with 9 bases lying between them. The CDR3 spells CASSLTRRQETQYF. The CDR3 DNA is TGTGCCAGCAGTTTGACCCGGCGCCAAGAGACCCAGTACTTC.

Regarding this clonotype: The missing conserved phenylalanine or tryptophan at the end of this CDR3 makes a read error likely. This chain joins TRBV6-5 and TRBJ1-1; 9 nucleotides match TRBD1. From germline, CDR1 is MNHEY and CDR2 SVGAGI. The length of the CDR3 is 16 residues. For the CDR3, the DNA is TGTGCTAGCAGTCGGACAGGGGTTTTTTCAGGCACTGAAGCTTTCATT. Its translation is CASSRTGVFSGTEAFI.

In this sample, this clonotype turned up many times. The chain recombines TRBV5-1 with TRBJ2-7; perhaps D is TRBD1 or TRBD2 (5 bases each). Germline assignment: CDR1 SGHRS and CDR2 YFSETQ. This CDR3 is 13 amino acids long. V was pared by 3 bases and J by 6 bases, with 13 bases between. The chain's CDR3 is CASSWDVISEQYF. DNA of the CDR3: TGCGCCAGCAGCTGGGACGTGATTTCCGAGCAGTACTTC.

This clonotype was counted at least ten times. The chain recombines TRBV12-3 or TRBV12-4 with TRBJ1-1; 7 positions match TRBD1. The CDR3 extends over 12 amino acids. J gave up 7 bases and V 7 bases, and 6 bases lay outside the gene matches. The CDR3 DNA sequence: TGTGCCAGCACTGCGTGGACAGGTGAAGCTTTCTTT. Its translation: CASTAWTGEAFF.